This is a list of T cell receptor beta chains from one sample in a study of CD8 T cells in Susac syndrome. MiXCR, applied by TCRdb to the immunoSEQ multiplex PCR reads, yields one record per CDR3 protein. Of some 130,000 distinct CDR3 sequences listed, roughly 76% are singletons. Input material: CD8+ T cells from PBMCs. These TCRs come from a human donor with multiple sclerosis. Each CDR3 is given with its conserved first and last residue. The order of the fields is J gene, clone size, V gene, D gene, CDR3 protein, CDR3 DNA. D genes are given only for firm matches. A clone size is listed for some rows: how often the clone was seen (once, few, many), or a class if it is expanded.

TRBJ1-1	once	TRBV2	.	CASSEADETVDITEAFF	TGTGCCAGCAGTGAAGCGGACGAGACGGTGGACATCACTGAAGCTTTCTTT
TRBJ2-1	.	TRBV11-2	.	CASSLVGDYNEQFF	TGTGCCAGCAGCTTAGTTGGGGATTACAATGAGCAGTTCTTC
TRBJ1-1	.	TRBV11-2	.	CASSLAHTEAFF	TGTGCCAGCAGCTTAGCACACACTGAAGCTTTCTTT
TRBJ1-2	.	TRBV5-5	.	CASSLAISYGYTF	TGTGCCAGCAGCTTGGCCATTAGTTATGGCTACACCTTC
TRBJ2-1	.	TRBV3-1	.	CASSQGAGYWNEQFF	TGTGCCAGCAGCCAGGGGGCAGGATACTGGAATGAGCAGTTCTTC
TRBJ2-6	.	TRBV6-1	.	CASYDRDSGANVLTF	TGTGCCAGCTATGACAGAGACTCTGGGGCCAACGTCCTGACTTTC
TRBJ2-2	.	TRBV25-1	.	CASSDGLTTGELFF	TGTGCCAGCAGTGACGGGCTTACCACCGGGGAGCTGTTTTTT
TRBJ1-2	.	TRBV14	.	CASSQNAGYYGYTF	TGTGCCAGCAGCCAAAACGCAGGGTACTATGGCTACACCTTC
TRBJ2-2	.	TRBV12-3/TRBV12-4	TRBD2	CASSSPGGGTGELFF	TGTGCCAGCAGTTCCCCTGGGGGGGGAACCGGGGAGCTGTTTTTT
TRBJ2-1	.	TRBV19	TRBD2	CASNEGGGSSSYNEQFF	TGTGCCAGTAATGAGGGCGGGGGGTCCAGCTCCTACAATGAGCAGTTCTTC
TRBJ1-2	.	TRBV29-1	.	CSVEEQETYGYTF	TGCAGCGTTGAAGAACAGGAGACCTATGGCTACACCTTC
TRBJ2-7	.	TRBV4-1	TRBD2	CASSQVLIRASGSYEQYF	TGCGCCAGCAGCCAAGTACTAATTAGGGCTAGCGGGTCCTACGAGCAGTACTTC
TRBJ2-7	.	TRBV27	.	CASRPGVAYEQYF	TGTGCCAGCCGGCCGGGGGTGGCTTACGAGCAGTACTTC
TRBJ1-2	few	TRBV6-2/TRBV6-3	.	CASSYLGPGNGYTF	TGTGCCAGCAGTTACTTAGGCCCTGGTAATGGCTACACCTTC
TRBJ1-1	.	TRBV19	.	CASSIGSVTEAFF	TGTGCCAGTAGTATCGGCAGCGTCACTGAAGCTTTCTTT
TRBJ1-6	.	TRBV5-1	TRBD1	CASSESGQGDSPLHF	TGCGCCAGCAGCGAGAGCGGACAGGGGGATTCACCCCTCCACTTT
TRBJ1-6	.	TRBV2	.	CASFRVLNSPLHF	TGTGCCAGTTTCCGGGTCCTGAATTCACCCCTCCACTTT
TRBJ2-2	.	TRBV19	.	CASSIVAAAGELFF	TGTGCCAGTAGTATAGTAGCAGCGGCCGGGGAGCTGTTTTTT
TRBJ2-5	.	TRBV3-1	.	CASSQETETQYF	TGTGCCAGCAGCCAAGAAACGGAGACCCAGTACTTC
TRBJ1-4	.	TRBV6-6	.	CASSSLLSPEKLFF	TGTGCCAGCAGCTCTTTATTAAGTCCTGAAAAACTGTTTTTT
TRBJ2-2	.	TRBV24-1	.	CATSDIRREPGELFF	TGTGCCACCAGTGATATCCGCAGGGAACCCGGGGAGCTGTTTTTT
TRBJ2-5	.	TRBV3-1	TRBD2	CASSQEPGPAGGGETQYF	TGTGCCAGCAGCCAAGAACCCGGACCAGCGGGGGGTGGAGAGACCCAGTACTTC
TRBJ2-1	few	TRBV4-1	TRBD1	CASSNSPGTAIYNEQFF	TGCGCCAGCAGCAATTCTCCCGGGACAGCCATCTACAATGAGCAGTTCTTC
TRBJ1-5	.	TRBV12-3/TRBV12-4	.	CASSLVAGPNQPQHF	TGTGCCAGCAGTTTAGTCGCAGGGCCCAATCAGCCCCAGCATTTT
TRBJ2-3	.	TRBV11-1	TRBD1	CASSPGQVADTQYF	TGTGCCAGCAGCCCCGGACAGGTCGCAGATACGCAGTATTTT
TRBJ1-4	.	TRBV27	.	CASTTQRGKLFF	TGTGCCAGCACCACCCAGAGGGGGAAACTGTTTTTT
TRBJ2-7	once	TRBV5-1	.	CASSPRTRYEQYF	TGCGCCAGCAGCCCTCGGACCCGCTACGAGCAGTACTTC
TRBJ2-7	.	TRBV27	TRBD1	CASSLAGTGAYEQYF	TGTGCCAGCAGTTTAGCCGGGACAGGGGCCTACGAGCAGTACTTC
TRBJ1-2	.	TRBV5-6	.	CASSLGVGSNGYTF	TGTGCCAGCAGCTTGGGCGTGGGGAGTAATGGCTACACCTTC
TRBJ1-5	.	TRBV28	TRBD1	CASSFDREGNQPQHF	TGTGCCAGCAGTTTCGACAGGGAAGGCAATCAGCCCCAGCATTTT
TRBJ1-2	.	TRBV27	.	CASSWGDGDYGYTF	TGTGCCAGCAGTTGGGGAGACGGAGACTATGGCTACACCTTC
TRBJ1-4	.	TRBV5-6	TRBD1	CASRQIRDRSEKLFF	TGTGCCAGCAGACAAATCCGGGACAGAAGCGAAAAACTGTTTTTT
TRBJ2-7	.	TRBV6-1	.	CAITADSPYEQYF	TGTGCCATCACCGCGGACAGCCCCTACGAGCAGTACTTC
TRBJ2-7	.	TRBV2	.	CASVGGSYEQYF	TGTGCCAGCGTCGGGGGATCCTACGAGCAGTACTTC
TRBJ1-2	.	TRBV11-1	.	CASSFGGPDPYGYTF	TGTGCCAGCAGCTTCGGGGGACCCGACCCCTATGGCTACACCTTC
TRBJ2-2	.	TRBV11-2	TRBD2	CASSPGTSGSEAGELFF	TGTGCCAGCAGCCCAGGGACTAGCGGGAGTGAGGCCGGGGAGCTGTTTTTT
TRBJ2-1	.	TRBV11-2	.	CASSVRWGEQFF	TGTGCCAGCAGCGTCAGATGGGGTGAGCAGTTCTTC
TRBJ2-1	.	TRBV19	TRBD2	CAISPSGSSGGEQFF	TGTGCCATTAGCCCTAGCGGGAGCTCGGGTGGTGAGCAGTTCTTC
TRBJ2-2	.	TRBV14	.	CASSQLTSPGELFF	TGTGCCAGCAGCCAACTAACTAGCCCCGGGGAGCTGTTTTTT
TRBJ1-1	.	TRBV5-4	.	CASSPPGQFEAFF	TGTGCCAGCAGCCCGCCCGGACAGTTTGAAGCTTTCTTT
TRBJ2-1	.	TRBV20-1	.	CSAIPADSSYNEQFF	TGCAGTGCTATTCCAGCGGATAGCTCCTACAATGAGCAGTTCTTC
TRBJ2-3	.	TRBV5-1	TRBD2	CASSPQRERADTQYF	TGCGCCAGCAGCCCTCAGCGGGAGAGGGCAGATACGCAGTATTTT
TRBJ2-5	.	TRBV9	.	CASSAQPTTEAREETQYF	TGTGCCAGCAGCGCACAGCCTACGACAGAAGCTCGGGAAGAGACCCAGTACTTC
TRBJ2-3	.	TRBV10-3	TRBD2	CAISEPHYSGGAGDTQYF	TGTGCCATCAGTGAGCCCCATTACAGCGGGGGGGCCGGAGATACGCAGTATTTT
TRBJ2-1	.	TRBV6-5	.	CASSYSRQGLNEQFF	TGTGCCAGCAGTTACTCGAGGCAGGGCCTCAATGAGCAGTTCTTC
TRBJ1-2	.	TRBV29-1	.	CSVEYDGYTF	TGCAGCGTTGAATATGATGGCTACACCTTC
TRBJ1-2	.	TRBV27	.	CASSLDPGKIYGYTF	TGTGCCAGCAGTTTAGATCCAGGGAAGATCTATGGCTACACCTTC
TRBJ1-5	.	TRBV19	TRBD1	CASIKDRGFSNQPQHF	TGTGCCAGTATAAAGGACAGGGGGTTTAGCAATCAGCCCCAGCATTTT
TRBJ2-5	.	TRBV5-5	.	CASSLGFGKETQYF	TGTGCCAGCAGCTTGGGCTTTGGAAAAGAGACCCAGTACTTC
TRBJ2-2	once	TRBV3-1	TRBD2	CASSQVALALLAGVDTGELFF	TGTGCCAGCAGCCAAGTAGCCCTCGCCCTACTAGCGGGGGTGGACACCGGGGAGCTGTTTTTT
TRBJ1-2	.	TRBV11-2	.	CASSLRGENGYTF	TGTGCCAGCAGCTTAAGGGGGGAAAATGGCTACACCTTC
TRBJ1-1	few	TRBV6-1	.	CASSSFGDPFGNTEAFF	TGTGCCAGCAGCTCCTTTGGGGACCCTTTTGGGAACACTGAAGCTTTCTTT